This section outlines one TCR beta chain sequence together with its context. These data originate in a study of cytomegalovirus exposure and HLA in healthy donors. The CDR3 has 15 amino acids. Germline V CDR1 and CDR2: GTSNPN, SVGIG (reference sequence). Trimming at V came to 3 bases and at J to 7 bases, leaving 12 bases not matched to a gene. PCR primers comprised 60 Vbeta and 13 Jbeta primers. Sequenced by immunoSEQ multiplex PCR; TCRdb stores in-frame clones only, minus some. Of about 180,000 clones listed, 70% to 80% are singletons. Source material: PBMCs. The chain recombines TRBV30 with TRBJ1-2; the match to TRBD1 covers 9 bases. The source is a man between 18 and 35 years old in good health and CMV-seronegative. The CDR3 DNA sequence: TGTGCCTGGAGGTCACAAGGGACAGGGTACTGTGGCTACACCTTC. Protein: CAWRSQGTGYCGYTF.